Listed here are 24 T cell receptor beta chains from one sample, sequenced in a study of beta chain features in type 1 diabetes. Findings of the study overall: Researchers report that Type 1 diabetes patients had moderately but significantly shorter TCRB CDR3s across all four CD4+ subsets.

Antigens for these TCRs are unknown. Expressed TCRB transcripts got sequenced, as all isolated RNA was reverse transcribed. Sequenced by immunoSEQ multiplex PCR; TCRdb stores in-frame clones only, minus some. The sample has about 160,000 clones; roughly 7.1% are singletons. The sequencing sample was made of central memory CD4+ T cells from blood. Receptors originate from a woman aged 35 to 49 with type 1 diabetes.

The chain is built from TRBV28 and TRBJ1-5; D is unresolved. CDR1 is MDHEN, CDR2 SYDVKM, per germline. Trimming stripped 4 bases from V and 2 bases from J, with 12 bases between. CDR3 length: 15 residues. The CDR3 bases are TGTGCCAGCAGTTCGTCCGGGGTAGGCAATCAGCCCCAGCATTTT. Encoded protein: CASSSSGVGNQPQHF. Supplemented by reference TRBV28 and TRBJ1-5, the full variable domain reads DVKVTQSSRYLVKRTGEKVFLECVQDMDHENMFWYRQDPGLGLRLIYFSYDVKMKEKGDIPEGYSVSREKKERFSLILESASTNQTSMYLCASSSSGVGNQPQHFGDGTRLSIL.

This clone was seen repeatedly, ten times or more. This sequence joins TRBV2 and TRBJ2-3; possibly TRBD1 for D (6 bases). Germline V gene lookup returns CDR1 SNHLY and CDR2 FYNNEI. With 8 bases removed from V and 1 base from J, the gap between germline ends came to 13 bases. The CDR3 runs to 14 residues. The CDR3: CASGEWTGTDTQYF. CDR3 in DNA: TGTGCCAGCGGGGAATGGACAGGCACAGATACGCAGTATTTT.

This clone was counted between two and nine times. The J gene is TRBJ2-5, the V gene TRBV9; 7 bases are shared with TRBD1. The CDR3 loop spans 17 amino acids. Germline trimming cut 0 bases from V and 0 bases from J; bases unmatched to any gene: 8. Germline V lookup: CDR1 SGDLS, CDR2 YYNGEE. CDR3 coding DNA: TGTGCCAGCAGCGTAGAGACAGGGTTGGGGTACCAAGAGACCCAGTACTTC. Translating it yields CASSVETGLGYQETQYF.

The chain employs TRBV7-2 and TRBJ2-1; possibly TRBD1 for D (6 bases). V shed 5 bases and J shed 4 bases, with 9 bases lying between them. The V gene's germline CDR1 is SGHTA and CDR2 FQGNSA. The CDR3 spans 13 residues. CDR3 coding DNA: TGTGCCAGCAGCGATGACAGGTACAATGAGCAGTTCTTC. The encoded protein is CASSDDRYNEQFF.

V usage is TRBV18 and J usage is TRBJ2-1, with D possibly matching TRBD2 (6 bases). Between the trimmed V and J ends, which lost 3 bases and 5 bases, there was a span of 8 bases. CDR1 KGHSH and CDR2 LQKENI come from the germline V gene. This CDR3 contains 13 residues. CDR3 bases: TGTGCCAGCTCACCGGGACTCGACAATGAGCAGTTCTTC. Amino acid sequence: CASSPGLDNEQFF. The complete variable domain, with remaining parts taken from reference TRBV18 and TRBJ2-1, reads NAGVMQNPRHLVRRRGQEARLRCSPMKGHSHVYWYRQLPEEGLKFMVYLQKENIIDESGMPKERFSAEFPKEGPSILRIQQVVRGDSAAYFCASSPGLDNEQFFGPGTRLTVL.

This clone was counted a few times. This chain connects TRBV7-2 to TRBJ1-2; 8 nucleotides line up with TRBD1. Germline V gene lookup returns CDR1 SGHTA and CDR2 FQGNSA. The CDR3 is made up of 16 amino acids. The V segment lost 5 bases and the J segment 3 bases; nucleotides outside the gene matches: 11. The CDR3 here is CASSHDRGSGYYGYTF. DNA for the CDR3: TGTGCCAGCAGCCACGACAGGGGCTCAGGGTACTATGGCTACACCTTC.

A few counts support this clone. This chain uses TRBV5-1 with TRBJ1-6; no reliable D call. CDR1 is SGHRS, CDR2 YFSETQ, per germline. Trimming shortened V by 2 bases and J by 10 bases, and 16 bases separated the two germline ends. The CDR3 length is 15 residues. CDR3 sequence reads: CASSFEVVGGSPLHF. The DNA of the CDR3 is TGCGCCAGCAGCTTCGAGGTTGTTGGAGGCTCACCCCTCCACTTT.

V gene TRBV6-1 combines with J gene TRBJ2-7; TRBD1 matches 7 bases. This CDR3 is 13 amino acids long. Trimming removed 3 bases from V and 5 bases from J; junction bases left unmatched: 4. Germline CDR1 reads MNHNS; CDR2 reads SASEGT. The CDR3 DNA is TGTGCCAGCAGTGATCGACAGGGACACGAGCAGTACTTC. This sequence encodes CASSDRQGHEQYF.

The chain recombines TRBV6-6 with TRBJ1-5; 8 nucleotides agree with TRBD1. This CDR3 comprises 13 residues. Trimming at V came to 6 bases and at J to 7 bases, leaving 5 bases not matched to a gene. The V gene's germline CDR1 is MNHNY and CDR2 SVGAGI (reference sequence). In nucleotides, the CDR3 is TGTGCCAGCAGAGGACAGGGTGGCCAGCCCCAGCATTTT. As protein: CASRGQGGQPQHF.

The DNA for the CDR3 is TGTGCCAGCAGCGCCGGGGGACTGAACACTGAAGCTTTCTTT. Translating it yields CASSAGGLNTEAFF. This chain links TRBV5-5 with TRBJ1-1; D perhaps matches TRBD1 (5 bases). Germline CDR1 is SGHKS and CDR2 is YYEKEE (reference sequence). V was cut by 4 bases and J by 0 bases, with 10 bases left in between. This CDR3 contains 14 residues.

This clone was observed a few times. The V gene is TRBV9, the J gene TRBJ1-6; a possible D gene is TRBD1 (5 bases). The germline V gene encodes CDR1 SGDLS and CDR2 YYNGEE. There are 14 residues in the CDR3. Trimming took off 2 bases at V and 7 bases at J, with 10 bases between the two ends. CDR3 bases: TGTGCCAGCAGCGTTACGGGGGAGAATTCACCCCTCCACTTT. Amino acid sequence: CASSVTGENSPLHF.

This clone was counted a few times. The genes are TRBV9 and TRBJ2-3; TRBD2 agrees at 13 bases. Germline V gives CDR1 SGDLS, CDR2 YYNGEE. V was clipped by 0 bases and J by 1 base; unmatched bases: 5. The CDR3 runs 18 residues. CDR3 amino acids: CASSVGLAGGGGTDTQYF. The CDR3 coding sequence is TGTGCCAGCAGCGTAGGACTAGCGGGAGGAGGGGGCACAGATACGCAGTATTTT.

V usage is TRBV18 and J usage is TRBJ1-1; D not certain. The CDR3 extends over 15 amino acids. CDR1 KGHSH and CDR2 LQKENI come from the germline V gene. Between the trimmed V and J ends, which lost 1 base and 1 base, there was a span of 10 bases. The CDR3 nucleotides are TGTGCCAGCTCACCACTCTCCTATTCGAACACTGAAGCTTTCTTT. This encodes CASSPLSYSNTEAFF.

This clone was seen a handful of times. CDR3 sequence reads: CASSLMASGWDISSGIQETQYF. Written as DNA, the CDR3 is TGTGCCAGCAGCTTAATGGCTTCGGGGTGGGACATCTCTTCTGGGATACAAGAGACCCAGTACTTC. The rearrangement joins TRBV7-3 to TRBJ2-5; D may be TRBD1 (6 bases). V shed 1 base and J shed 2 bases, with 32 bases lying between them. Germline CDR1 and CDR2: SGHTA and FQGTGA. The length of the CDR3 is 22 residues.

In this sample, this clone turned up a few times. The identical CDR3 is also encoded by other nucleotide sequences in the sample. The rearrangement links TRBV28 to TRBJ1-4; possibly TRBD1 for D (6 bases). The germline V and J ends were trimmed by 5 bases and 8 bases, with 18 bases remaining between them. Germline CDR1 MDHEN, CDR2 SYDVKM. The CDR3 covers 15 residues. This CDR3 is CASSPPTGGEEKLFF. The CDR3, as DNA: TGTGCCAGCAGTCCCCCAACGGGGGGCGAGGAAAAACTGTTTTTT.

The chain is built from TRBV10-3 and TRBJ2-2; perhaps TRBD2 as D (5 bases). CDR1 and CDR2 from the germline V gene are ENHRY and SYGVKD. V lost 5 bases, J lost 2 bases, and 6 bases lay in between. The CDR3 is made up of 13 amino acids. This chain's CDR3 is CAISPGNTGELFF. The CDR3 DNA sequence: TGTGCCATCAGTCCGGGAAACACCGGGGAGCTGTTTTTT.

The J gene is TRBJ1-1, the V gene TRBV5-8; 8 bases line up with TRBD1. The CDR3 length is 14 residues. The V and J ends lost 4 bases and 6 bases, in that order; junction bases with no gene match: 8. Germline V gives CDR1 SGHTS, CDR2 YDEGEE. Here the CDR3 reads CASSPRTGKPEAFF. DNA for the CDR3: TGTGCCAGCAGCCCGAGGACAGGGAAGCCTGAAGCTTTCTTT.

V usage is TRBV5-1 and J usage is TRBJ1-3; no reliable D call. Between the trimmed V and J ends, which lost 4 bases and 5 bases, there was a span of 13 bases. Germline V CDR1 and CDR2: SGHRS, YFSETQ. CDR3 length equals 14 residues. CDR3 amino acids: CASSLSPDRNTIYF. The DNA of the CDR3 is TGCGCCAGCAGCCTGTCCCCTGACAGAAACACCATATATTTT. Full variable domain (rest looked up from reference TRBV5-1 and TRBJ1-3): KAGVTQTPRYLIKTRGQQVTLSCSPISGHRSVSWYQQTPGQGLQFLFEYFSETQRNKGNFPGRFSGRQFSNSRSEMNVSTLELGDSALYLCASSLSPDRNTIYFGEGSWLTVV.

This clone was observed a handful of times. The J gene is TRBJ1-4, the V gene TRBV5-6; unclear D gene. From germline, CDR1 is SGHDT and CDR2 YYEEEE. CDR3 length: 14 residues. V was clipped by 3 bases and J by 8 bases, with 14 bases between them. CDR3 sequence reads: CASSSGGSGEKLFF. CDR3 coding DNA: TGTGCCAGCAGCTCCGGCGGGTCGGGCGAAAAACTGTTTTTT.

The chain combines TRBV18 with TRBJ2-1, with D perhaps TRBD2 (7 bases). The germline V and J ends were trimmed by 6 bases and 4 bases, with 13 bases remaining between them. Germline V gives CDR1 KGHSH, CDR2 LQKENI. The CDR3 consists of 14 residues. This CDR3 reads CASSLGGPYNEQFF. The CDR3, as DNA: TGTGCCAGCTCGCTCGGGGGGCCATACAATGAGCAGTTCTTC.

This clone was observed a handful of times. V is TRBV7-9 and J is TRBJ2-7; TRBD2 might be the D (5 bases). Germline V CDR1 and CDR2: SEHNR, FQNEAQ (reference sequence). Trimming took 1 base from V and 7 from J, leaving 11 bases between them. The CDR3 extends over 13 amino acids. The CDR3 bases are TGTGCCAGCAGCTTAGGTGTCAAGCGGGAGCAGTACTTC. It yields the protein CASSLGVKREQYF. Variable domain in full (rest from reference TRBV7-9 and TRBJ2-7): DTGVSQNPRHKITKRGQNVTFRCDPISEHNRLYWYRQTLGQGPEFLTYFQNEAQLEKSRLLSDRFSAERPKGSFSTLEIQRTEQGDSAMYLCASSLGVKREQYFGPGTRLTVT.

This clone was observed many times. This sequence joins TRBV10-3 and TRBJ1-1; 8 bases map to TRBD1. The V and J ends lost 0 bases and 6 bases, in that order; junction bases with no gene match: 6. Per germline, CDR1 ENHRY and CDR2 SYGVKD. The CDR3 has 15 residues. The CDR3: CAISESTGAGAEAFF. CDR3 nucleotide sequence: TGTGCCATCAGTGAGTCGACAGGGGCAGGGGCTGAAGCTTTCTTT.

The CDR3 DNA reads TGTGCCAGCAGCCCAAACCTAGCTGTTACCGGGGAGCTGTTTTTT. Its protein is CASSPNLAVTGELFF. V and J are TRBV7-2 and TRBJ2-2; TRBD2 might be the D (5 bases). The germline V and J ends were trimmed by 5 bases and 5 bases, with 15 bases remaining between them. The V gene's germline CDR1 is SGHTA and CDR2 FQGNSA. The CDR3 contains 15 residues.

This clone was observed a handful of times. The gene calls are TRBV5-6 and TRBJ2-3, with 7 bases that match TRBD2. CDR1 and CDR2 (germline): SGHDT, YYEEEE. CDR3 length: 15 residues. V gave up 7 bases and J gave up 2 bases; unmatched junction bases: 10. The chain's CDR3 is CASGRRRGFTDTQYF. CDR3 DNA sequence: TGTGCCAGCGGTCGACGGCGGGGGTTCACAGATACGCAGTATTTT.